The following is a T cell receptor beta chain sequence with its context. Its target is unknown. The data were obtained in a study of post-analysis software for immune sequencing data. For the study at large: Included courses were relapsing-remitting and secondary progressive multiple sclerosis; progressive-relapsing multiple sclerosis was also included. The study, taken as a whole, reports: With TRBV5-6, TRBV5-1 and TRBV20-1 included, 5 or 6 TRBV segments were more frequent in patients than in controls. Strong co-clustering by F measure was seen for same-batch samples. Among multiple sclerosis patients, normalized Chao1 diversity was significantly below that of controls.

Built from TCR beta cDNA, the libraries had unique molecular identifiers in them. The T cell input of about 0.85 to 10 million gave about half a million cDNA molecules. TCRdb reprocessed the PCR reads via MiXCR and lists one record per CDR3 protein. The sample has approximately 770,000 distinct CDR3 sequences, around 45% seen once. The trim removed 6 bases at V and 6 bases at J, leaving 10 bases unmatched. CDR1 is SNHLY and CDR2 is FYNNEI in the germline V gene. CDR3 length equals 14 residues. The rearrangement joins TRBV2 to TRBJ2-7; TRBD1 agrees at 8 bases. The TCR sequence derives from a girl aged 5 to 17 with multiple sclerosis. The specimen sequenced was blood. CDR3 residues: CASRTDRGTSEQYF. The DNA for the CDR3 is TGTGCCAGCAGGACCGACAGGGGAACAAGCGAGCAGTACTTC.